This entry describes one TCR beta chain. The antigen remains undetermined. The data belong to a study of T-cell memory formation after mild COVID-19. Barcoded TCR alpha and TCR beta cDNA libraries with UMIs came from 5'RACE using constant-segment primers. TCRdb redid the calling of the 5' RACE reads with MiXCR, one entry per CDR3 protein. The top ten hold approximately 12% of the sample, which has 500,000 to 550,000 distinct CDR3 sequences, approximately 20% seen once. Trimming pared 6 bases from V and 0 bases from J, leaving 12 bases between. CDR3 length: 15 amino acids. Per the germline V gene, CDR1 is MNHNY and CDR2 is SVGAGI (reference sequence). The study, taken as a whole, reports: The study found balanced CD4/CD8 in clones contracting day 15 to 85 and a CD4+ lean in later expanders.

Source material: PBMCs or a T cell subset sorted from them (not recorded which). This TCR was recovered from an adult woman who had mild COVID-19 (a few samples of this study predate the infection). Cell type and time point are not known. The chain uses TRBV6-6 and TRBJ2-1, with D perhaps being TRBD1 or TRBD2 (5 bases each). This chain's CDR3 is CASSSGPGSYNEQFF. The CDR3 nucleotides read TGTGCCAGCAGCTCGGGACCTGGCTCCTACAATGAGCAGTTCTTC.